One sample yielded the 13 T cell receptor beta chains listed below, sequenced in a study of blood T cell repertoires in COVID-19. The data were produced by immunoSEQ multiplex PCR, yet TCRdb's version contains in-frame clones alone and is incomplete. The repertoire has about 170,000 clones, approximately 81% of them found once; the top ten carry 3% to 4%. The sequenced material came from peripheral blood. The receptors come from a human donor with acute or convalescent COVID-19. The donor label of this sample is uncertain.

V gene TRBV27 combines with J gene TRBJ2-2, with D possibly matching TRBD2 (5 bases). The CDR3 has 14 residues. The ends were cut back, 3 bases at V and 4 bases at J, with 9 bases in the middle. The germline gives CDR1 MNHEY, CDR2 SMNVEV (reference sequence). The CDR3 DNA sequence: TGTGCCAGCAGTTTCGGGGAAAGCACCGGGGAGCTGTTTTTT. Translation: CASSFGESTGELFF.

This chain uses TRBV28 with TRBJ2-7; 8 positions agree with TRBD1. The CDR3 is 14 amino acids. In germline, CDR1 is MDHEN, CDR2 SYDVKM. Losses at the gene ends were 7 bases for V and 2 bases for J; bases not matched to a gene: 7. CDR3 protein: CASTRTGITYEQYF. The CDR3 DNA reads as TGTGCCAGCACCAGGACAGGGATCACCTACGAGCAGTACTTC. Looking up the rest from reference TRBV28 and TRBJ2-7 gives the full variable domain: DVKVTQSSRYLVKRTGEKVFLECVQDMDHENMFWYRQDPGLGLRLIYFSYDVKMKEKGDIPEGYSVSREKKERFSLILESASTNQTSMYLCASTRTGITYEQYFGPGTRLTVT.

V is TRBV10-3 and J is TRBJ1-6, with 7 bases that match TRBD1. Germline loops: CDR1 ENHRY, CDR2 SYGVKD. With V trimmed by 11 bases and J by 10 bases, 11 bases remained unmatched. This CDR3 spans 13 amino acids. The CDR3 sequence is CAVAGTELSPLHF. Written as DNA, the CDR3 is TGTGCCGTCGCCGGGACAGAGCTATCACCCCTCCACTTT.

The V gene is TRBV5-4, the J gene TRBJ2-7; TRBD1 might be the D (5 bases). This CDR3 spans 15 amino acids. Germline lookup yields CDR1 SGHNT and CDR2 YYREEE (reference sequence). Trimming stripped 1 base from V and 6 bases from J, with 17 bases between. This CDR3 reads CASSLFQGWVAEQYF. The CDR3 DNA reads TGTGCCAGCAGCTTGTTCCAGGGATGGGTGGCCGAGCAGTACTTC.

The chain recombines TRBV30 with TRBJ1-2, with TRBD1 matching over 8 bases. V shed 2 bases, J shed 6 bases, and the junction held 23 bases outside the gene matches. Germline V gives CDR1 GTSNPN, CDR2 SVGIG (reference sequence). This CDR3 region has 19 residues. CDR3 DNA sequence: TGTGCCTGGAGTTATATGCGACAGGGGCGCCTTGGATTGCGAGATGGCTACACCTTC. Protein: CAWSYMRQGRLGLRDGYTF.

The chain is built from TRBV30 and TRBJ2-7, with 7 bases aligning to TRBD2. Trimming took 0 bases from V and 4 from J; bases not matched to a gene: 12. Germline-derived CDR1 and CDR2 are GTSNPN and SVGIG (reference sequence). This CDR3 has 16 residues. The CDR3 loop is CAWSVLGGGNLYEQYF. The CDR3 DNA sequence: TGTGCCTGGAGTGTACTCGGCGGGGGAAACCTGTACGAGCAGTACTTC.

The chain is built from TRBV5-6 and TRBJ2-1; tentative D call: TRBD2 (6 bases). The CDR3 totals 16 residues. V was pared by 4 bases and J by 7 bases, with 21 bases between. Germline V CDR1 and CDR2: SGHDT, YYEEEE. CDR3 nucleotides: TGTGCCAGCAGCGGCGGGGCCCCGTTATGGGGAAATGAGCAGTTCTTC. Protein sequence: CASSGGAPLWGNEQFF.

The chain recombines TRBV29-1 with TRBJ1-2; 8 bases agree with TRBD1. V shed 5 bases and J 4 bases; nucleotides not matched to a gene: 6. CDR3 size: 13 residues. From germline, CDR1 is SQVTM and CDR2 ANQGSEA. CDR3 loop: CSVSDRVGYGYTF. CDR3 DNA sequence: TGCAGCGTTTCGGACAGGGTCGGCTATGGCTACACCTTC. The full variable domain, its missing parts supplied by reference TRBV29-1 and TRBJ1-2, is SAVISQKPSRDICQRGTSLTIQCQVDSQVTMMFWYRQQPGQSLTLIATANQGSEATYESGFVIDKFPISRPNLTFSTLTVSNMSPEDSSIYLCSVSDRVGYGYTFGSGTRLTVV.

CDR3 nucleotides: TGTGCCAGCAGCGTAGAGGCCGGGACAACCTACGAGCAGTACTTC. It translates to CASSVEAGTTYEQYF. The chain couples TRBV9 to TRBJ2-7; TRBD1 might be the D (6 bases). The CDR3 is 15 residues long. The V end was cut by 0 bases, the J end by 2 bases, with 12 bases between. Germline CDR1 is SGDLS and CDR2 is YYNGEE.

The chain uses TRBV9 and TRBJ1-4; 8 bases are a match to TRBD1. There are 15 residues in the CDR3. Losses at the gene ends were 0 bases for V and 7 bases for J; bases not matched to a gene: 5. In germline, CDR1 is SGDLS, CDR2 YYNGEE. The CDR3 DNA reads as TGTGCCAGCAGCGTAGTCAGCAGGGGGCGTGAAAAACTGTTTTTT. Protein sequence: CASSVVSRGREKLFF.

The chain employs TRBV28 and TRBJ1-5; a weak D match, TRBD1 (6 bases). Germline values: CDR1 MDHEN, CDR2 SYDVKM. Deletions cut 6 bases from V and 6 bases from J, with 15 bases between. This CDR3 has 14 amino acids. DNA of the CDR3: TGTGCCAGCAGGAATCAGGGGCAGGGTCAGCCCCAGCATTTT. Its translation: CASRNQGQGQPQHF.

The V gene is TRBV24-1, the J gene TRBJ1-5; D is possibly TRBD1 (5 bases). The CDR3 covers 14 residues. Germline V gene data show CDR1 as KGHDR and CDR2 as SFDVKD. The V and J ends lost 3 bases and 6 bases respectively, with 11 bases between them. CDR3 nucleotide sequence: TGTGCCACCAGTGATAGCAGGGCGCGTCAGCCCCAGCATTTT. Amino acid sequence: CATSDSRARQPQHF.

This rearrangement joins TRBV5-1 to TRBJ2-5, with 11 bases identical to TRBD2. CDR1 is SGHRS and CDR2 is YFSETQ in the germline V gene. This CDR3 has 16 amino acids. The trim removed 4 bases at V and 5 bases at J, leaving 10 bases unmatched. The DNA of the CDR3 is TGCGCCAGCAGCCCGAGTCTAGCGGGGGGTCGGGAGACCCAGTACTTC. Encoded protein: CASSPSLAGGRETQYF.